A selection of T cell receptor beta chains follows, all from one sample in a study of cytomegalovirus exposure and HLA in healthy donors. The table came from immunoSEQ multiplex PCR; TCRdb's copy has only in-frame clones and leaves some out. The profile shows some 130,000 clones, around nine tenths of them singletons. Sequenced: PBMCs. These receptors all stem from a woman aged 25 to 45 in good health and CMV-seronegative. CDR3s include the opening cysteine and the closing phenylalanine or tryptophan. Each record gives: clone size, D gene, CDR3 length, J gene, V gene, CDR3 protein, CDR3 DNA. The D gene is left open where the match is weak. Only some rows state a clone size, as once, few, many or a class for expanded clones.

size: NA; D: TRBD1; length: 15; J: TRBJ1-4; V: TRBV7-9; CDR3: CASSSRQGLNEKLFF; DNA: TGTGCCAGCAGCTCACGACAGGGCCTGAATGAAAAACTGTTTTTT
size: NA; D: NA; length: 15; J: TRBJ1-5; V: TRBV6-1; CDR3: CASSEGEGGNQPQHF; DNA: TGTGCCAGCAGTGAAGGAGAGGGTGGCAATCAGCCCCAGCATTTT
size: NA; D: NA; length: 13; J: TRBJ2-7; V: TRBV30; CDR3: CAWSIGHPYEQYF; DNA: TGTGCCTGGAGTATCGGACACCCCTACGAGCAGTACTTC
size: NA; D: NA; length: 15; J: TRBJ2-7; V: TRBV4-2; CDR3: CASSQDRWLAYEQYF; DNA: TGTGCCAGCAGCCAAGATCGGTGGCTAGCCTACGAGCAGTACTTC
size: NA; D: NA; length: 19; J: TRBJ2-7; V: TRBV28; CDR3: CASSLFLSPRATSSYEQYF; DNA: TGTGCCAGCAGTTTATTCCTTAGCCCCAGGGCTACGAGCTCCTACGAGCAGTACTTC
size: NA; D: TRBD1; length: 18; J: TRBJ1-5; V: TRBV7-8; CDR3: CASSLYTGAITGNQPQHF; DNA: TGTGCCAGCAGCCTTTACACAGGGGCAATAACTGGCAATCAGCCCCAGCATTTT
size: NA; D: NA; length: 15; J: TRBJ1-4; V: TRBV27; CDR3: CASKEGIFSNEKLFF; DNA: TGTGCCAGCAAGGAGGGGATTTTCTCTAATGAAAAACTGTTTTTT
size: NA; D: NA; length: 16; J: TRBJ2-6; V: TRBV4-2; CDR3: CASSQGRTSFLGVLTF; DNA: TGTGCCAGCAGCCAAGGTCGGACAAGTTTCCTCGGCGTCCTGACTTTC
size: NA; D: NA; length: 13; J: TRBJ2-2; V: TRBV28; CDR3: CASSFRVTGELFF; DNA: TGTGCCAGCAGTTTCCGGGTCACCGGGGAGCTGTTTTTT
size: NA; D: TRBD2; length: 14; J: TRBJ2-7; V: TRBV2; CDR3: CASTGGGRTYEQYF; DNA: TGTGCCAGCACCGGGGGGGGCCGGACCTACGAGCAGTACTTC
size: NA; D: TRBD1; length: 13; J: TRBJ1-5; V: TRBV27; CDR3: CASGRDRVRPQHF; DNA: TGTGCCAGCGGACGGGACAGGGTTAGGCCCCAGCATTTT
size: NA; D: NA; length: 14; J: TRBJ2-1; V: TRBV19; CDR3: CASSLARPISEQFF; DNA: TGTGCCAGTAGTTTGGCTAGGCCAATTAGTGAGCAGTTCTTC
size: NA; D: NA; length: 14; J: TRBJ2-7; V: TRBV2; CDR3: CASSSRGSSYEQYF; DNA: TGTGCCAGCAGTTCTCGGGGGAGCTCCTACGAGCAGTACTTC
size: NA; D: NA; length: 16; J: TRBJ2-5; V: TRBV6-1; CDR3: CASSEIGWSGQETQYF; DNA: TGTGCCAGCAGTGAAATTGGGTGGAGCGGTCAAGAGACCCAGTACTTC
size: NA; D: TRBD2; length: 16; J: TRBJ2-2; V: TRBV10-3; CDR3: CAIRGGLAFLTGELFF; DNA: TGTGCCATCAGAGGGGGACTAGCATTTTTGACCGGGGAGCTGTTTTTT
size: NA; D: TRBD2; length: 18; J: TRBJ2-2; V: TRBV9; CDR3: CAGSVGLAGGPGTGELFF; DNA: TGTGCCGGCAGCGTAGGACTAGCGGGAGGGCCGGGGACCGGGGAGCTGTTTTTT
size: NA; D: TRBD1; length: 15; J: TRBJ1-4; V: TRBV7-8; CDR3: CASSPRQGGAEKLFF; DNA: TGTGCCAGCAGCCCTCGACAGGGGGGGGCTGAAAAACTGTTTTTT
size: NA; D: NA; length: 14; J: TRBJ1-2; V: TRBV4-2; CDR3: CASSEGQIGYGYTF; DNA: TGTGCCAGCTCGGAGGGGCAGATCGGCTATGGCTACACCTTC
size: once; D: NA; length: 15; J: TRBJ2-7; V: TRBV14; CDR3: CASSQEIGGTYEQYF; DNA: TGTGCCAGCAGCCAAGAGATAGGAGGGACCTACGAGCAGTACTTC
size: NA; D: TRBD2; length: 17; J: TRBJ2-1; V: TRBV27; CDR3: CASSLAWTSEDGYEQFF; DNA: TGTGCCAGCAGTTTAGCGTGGACTAGCGAGGATGGATATGAGCAGTTCTTC
size: once; D: TRBD2; length: 15; J: TRBJ2-1; V: TRBV5-4; CDR3: CASSPGTSGGDEQFF; DNA: TGTGCCAGCAGCCCAGGGACTAGCGGGGGCGATGAGCAGTTCTTC
size: NA; D: NA; length: 16; J: TRBJ2-1; V: TRBV7-6; CDR3: CASSLATGDLYNEQFF; DNA: TGTGCCAGCAGCTTAGCTACGGGGGACTTGTACAATGAGCAGTTCTTC